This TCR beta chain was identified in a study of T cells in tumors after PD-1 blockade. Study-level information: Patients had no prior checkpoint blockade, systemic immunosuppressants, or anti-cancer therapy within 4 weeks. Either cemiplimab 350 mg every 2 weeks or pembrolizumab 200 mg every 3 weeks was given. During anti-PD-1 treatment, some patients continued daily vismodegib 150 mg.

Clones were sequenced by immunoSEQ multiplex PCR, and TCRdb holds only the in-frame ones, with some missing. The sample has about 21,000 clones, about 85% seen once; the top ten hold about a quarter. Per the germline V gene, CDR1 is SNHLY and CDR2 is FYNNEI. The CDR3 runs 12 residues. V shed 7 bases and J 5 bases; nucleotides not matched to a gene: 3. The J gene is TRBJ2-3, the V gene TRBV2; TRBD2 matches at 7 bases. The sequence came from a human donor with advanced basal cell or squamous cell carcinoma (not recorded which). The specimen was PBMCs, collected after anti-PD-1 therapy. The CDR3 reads CASTASGDTQYF. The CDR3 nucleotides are TGTGCCAGCACGGCTAGCGGAGATACGCAGTATTTT.